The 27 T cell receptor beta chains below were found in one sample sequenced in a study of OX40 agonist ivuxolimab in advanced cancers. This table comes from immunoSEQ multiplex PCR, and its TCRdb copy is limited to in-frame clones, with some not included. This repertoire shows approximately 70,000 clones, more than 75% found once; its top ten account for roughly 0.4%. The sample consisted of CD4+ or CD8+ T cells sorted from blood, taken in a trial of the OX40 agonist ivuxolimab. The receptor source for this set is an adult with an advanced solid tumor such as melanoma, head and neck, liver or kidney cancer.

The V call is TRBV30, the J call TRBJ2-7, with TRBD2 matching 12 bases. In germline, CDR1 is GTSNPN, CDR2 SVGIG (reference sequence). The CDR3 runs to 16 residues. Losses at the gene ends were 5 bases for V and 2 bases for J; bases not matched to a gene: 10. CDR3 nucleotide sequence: TGTGCCTGGGCTGCAAAACTAGCGGGGGGAGCCTACGAGCAGTACTTC. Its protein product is CAWAAKLAGGAYEQYF.

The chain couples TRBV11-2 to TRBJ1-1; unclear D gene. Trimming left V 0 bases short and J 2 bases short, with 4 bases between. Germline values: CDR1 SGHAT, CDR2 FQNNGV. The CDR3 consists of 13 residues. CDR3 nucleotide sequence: TGTGCCAGCAGCTTAGATCGTAACACTGAAGCTTTCTTT. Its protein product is CASSLDRNTEAFF.

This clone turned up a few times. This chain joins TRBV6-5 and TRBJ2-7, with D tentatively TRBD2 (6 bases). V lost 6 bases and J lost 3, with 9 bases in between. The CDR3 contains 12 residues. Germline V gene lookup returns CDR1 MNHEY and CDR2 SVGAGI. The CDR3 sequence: CASRTGSYEQYV. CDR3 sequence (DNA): TGTGCCAGCAGGACCGGGAGCTACGAGCAGTACGTC.

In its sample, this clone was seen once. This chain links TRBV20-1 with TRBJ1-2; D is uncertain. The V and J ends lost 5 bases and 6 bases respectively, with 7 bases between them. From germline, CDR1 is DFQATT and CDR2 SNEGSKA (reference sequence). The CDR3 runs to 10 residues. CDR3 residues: CSAYKDGYTF. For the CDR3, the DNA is TGCAGTGCTTACAAGGATGGCTACACCTTC.

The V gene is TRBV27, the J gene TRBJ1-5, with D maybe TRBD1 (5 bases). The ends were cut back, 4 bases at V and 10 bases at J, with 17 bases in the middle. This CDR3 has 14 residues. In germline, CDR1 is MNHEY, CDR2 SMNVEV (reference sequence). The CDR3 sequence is CASSCGTESCPQHF. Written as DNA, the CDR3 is TGTGCCAGCAGTTGTGGGACCGAATCATGCCCCCAGCATTTT.

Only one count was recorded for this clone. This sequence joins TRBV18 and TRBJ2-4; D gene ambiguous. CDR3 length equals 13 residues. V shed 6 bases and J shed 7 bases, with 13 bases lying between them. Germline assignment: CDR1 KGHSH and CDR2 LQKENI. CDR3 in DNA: TGTGCCAGCTCTCCAGACACCCCCAACATTCAGTACTTC. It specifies CASSPDTPNIQYF.

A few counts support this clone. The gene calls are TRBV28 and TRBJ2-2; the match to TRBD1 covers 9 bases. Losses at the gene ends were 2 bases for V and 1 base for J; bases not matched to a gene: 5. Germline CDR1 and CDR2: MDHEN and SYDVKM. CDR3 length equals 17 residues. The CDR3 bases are TGTGCCAGCAGTTTAGGGGGGACAGGGTGGAACACCGGGGAGCTGTTTTTT. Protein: CASSLGGTGWNTGELFF.

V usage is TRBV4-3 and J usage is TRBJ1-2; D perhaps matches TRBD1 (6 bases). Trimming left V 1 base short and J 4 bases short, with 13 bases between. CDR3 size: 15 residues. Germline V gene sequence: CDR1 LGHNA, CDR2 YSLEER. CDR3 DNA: TGCGCCAGCAGCCAAGGTCGGGGGCCCACCTATGGCTACACCTTC. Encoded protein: CASSQGRGPTYGYTF.

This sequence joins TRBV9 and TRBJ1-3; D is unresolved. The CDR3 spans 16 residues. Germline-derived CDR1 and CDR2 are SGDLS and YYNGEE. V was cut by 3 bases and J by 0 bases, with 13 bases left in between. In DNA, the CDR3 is TGTGCCAGCAGCGCAACGATTACAGACTCTGGAAACACCATATATTTT. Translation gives CASSATITDSGNTIYF. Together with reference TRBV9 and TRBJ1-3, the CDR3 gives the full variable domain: DSGVTQTPKHLITATGQRVTLRCSPRSGDLSVYWYQQSLDQGLQFLIQYYNGEERAKGNILERFSAQQFPDLHSELNLSSLELGDSALYFCASSATITDSGNTIYFGEGSWLTVV.

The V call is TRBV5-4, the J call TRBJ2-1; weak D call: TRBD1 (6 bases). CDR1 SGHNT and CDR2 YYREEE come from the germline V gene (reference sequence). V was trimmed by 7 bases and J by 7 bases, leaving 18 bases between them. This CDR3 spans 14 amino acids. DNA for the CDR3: TGTGCCAGCGGGGGCGGTGGAGCTGGGAATGAGCAGTTCTTC. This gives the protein CASGGGGAGNEQFF.

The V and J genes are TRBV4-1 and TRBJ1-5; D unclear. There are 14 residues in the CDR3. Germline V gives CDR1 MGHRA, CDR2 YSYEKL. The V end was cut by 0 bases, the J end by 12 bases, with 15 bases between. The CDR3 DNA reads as TGCGCCAGCAGCCAAGATTATTGGATCGGGGTCCAGCATTTT. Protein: CASSQDYWIGVQHF.

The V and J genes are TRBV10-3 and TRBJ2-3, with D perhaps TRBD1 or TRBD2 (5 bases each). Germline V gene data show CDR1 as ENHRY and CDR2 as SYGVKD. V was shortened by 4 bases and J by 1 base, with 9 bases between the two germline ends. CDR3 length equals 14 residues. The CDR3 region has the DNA TGTGCCATCAGTGGGGGACCTGGCACAGATACGCAGTATTTT. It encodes CAISGGPGTDTQYF.

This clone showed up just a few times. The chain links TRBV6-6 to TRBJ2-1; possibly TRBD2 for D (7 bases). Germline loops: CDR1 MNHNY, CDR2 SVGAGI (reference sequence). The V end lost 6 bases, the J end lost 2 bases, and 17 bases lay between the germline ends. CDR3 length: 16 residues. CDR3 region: CASSPKGGGTYNEQFF. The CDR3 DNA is TGTGCCAGCAGCCCAAAAGGGGGGGGGACCTACAATGAGCAGTTCTTC.

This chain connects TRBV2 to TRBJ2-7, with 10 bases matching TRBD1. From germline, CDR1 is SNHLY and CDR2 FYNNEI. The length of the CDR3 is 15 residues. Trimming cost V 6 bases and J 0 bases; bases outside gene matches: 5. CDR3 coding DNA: TGTGCCAGCAGAAGGGACAGGGGATTCTCCTACGAGCAGTACGTC. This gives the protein CASRRDRGFSYEQYV.

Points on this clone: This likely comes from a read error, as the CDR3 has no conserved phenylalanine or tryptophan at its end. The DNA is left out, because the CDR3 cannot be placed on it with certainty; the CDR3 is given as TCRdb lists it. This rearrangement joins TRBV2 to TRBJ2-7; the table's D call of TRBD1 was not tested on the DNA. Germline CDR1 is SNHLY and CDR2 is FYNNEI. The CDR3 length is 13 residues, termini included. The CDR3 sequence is CASSRIGQGAWES.

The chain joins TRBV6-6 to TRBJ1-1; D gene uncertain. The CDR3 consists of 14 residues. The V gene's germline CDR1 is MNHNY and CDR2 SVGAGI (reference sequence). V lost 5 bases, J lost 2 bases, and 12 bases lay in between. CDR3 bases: TGTGCCAGCAGTACGTCTACAAGAAACACTGAAGCTTTCTTT. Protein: CASSTSTRNTEAFF.

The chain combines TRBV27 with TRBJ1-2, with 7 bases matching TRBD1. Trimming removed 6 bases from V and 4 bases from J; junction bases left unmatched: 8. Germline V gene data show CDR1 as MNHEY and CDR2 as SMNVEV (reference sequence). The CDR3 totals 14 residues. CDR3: CASRGTGTAYGYTF. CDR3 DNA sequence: TGTGCCAGCAGGGGAACGGGGACAGCCTATGGCTACACCTTC.

The CDR3, as DNA: TGTGCCAGCACCCCGGGAGGGTCACGGGAGCAGTACGTC. Amino acids: CASTPGGSREQYV. The chain couples TRBV6-1 to TRBJ2-7, with TRBD2 identical over 8 bases. The CDR3 has 13 amino acids. V shed 7 bases and J 7 bases; nucleotides not matched to a gene: 9. Per the germline V gene, CDR1 is MNHNS and CDR2 is SASEGT.

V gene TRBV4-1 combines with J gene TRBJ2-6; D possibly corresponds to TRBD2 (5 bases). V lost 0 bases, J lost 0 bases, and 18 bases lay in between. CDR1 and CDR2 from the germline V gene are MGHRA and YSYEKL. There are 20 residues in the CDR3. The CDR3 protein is CASSQEGGLSRPSGANVLTF. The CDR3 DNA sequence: TGCGCCAGCAGCCAAGAAGGCGGGTTAAGCCGTCCCTCTGGGGCCAACGTCCTGACTTTC.

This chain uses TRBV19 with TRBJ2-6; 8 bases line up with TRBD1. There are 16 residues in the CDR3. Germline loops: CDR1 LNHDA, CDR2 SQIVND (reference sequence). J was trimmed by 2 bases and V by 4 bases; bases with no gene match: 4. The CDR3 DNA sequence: TGTGCCAGTAGTACCTACAGGGGGACTGGGGCCAACGTCCTGACTTTC. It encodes CASSTYRGTGANVLTF.

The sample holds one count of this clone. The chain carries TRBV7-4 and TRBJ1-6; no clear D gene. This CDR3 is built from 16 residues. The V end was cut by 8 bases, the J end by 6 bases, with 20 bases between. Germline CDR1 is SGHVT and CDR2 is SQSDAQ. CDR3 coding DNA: TGTGCCAGCGGCGTAGGGTGTGGGCCGGGTAATTCACCCCTCCACTTT. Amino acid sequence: CASGVGCGPGNSPLHF.

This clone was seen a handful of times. The CDR3 nucleotides read TGTGCCAGCAGTTTACCGGGACCCTACGAGCAGTACTTC. It translates to CASSLPGPYEQYF. The J gene is TRBJ2-7, the V gene TRBV28; either TRBD1 or TRBD2 may supply D (5 bases each). The V end lost 2 bases, the J end lost 2 bases, and 7 bases lay between the germline ends. The CDR3 spans 13 residues. The germline V gene has CDR1 MDHEN and CDR2 SYDVKM.

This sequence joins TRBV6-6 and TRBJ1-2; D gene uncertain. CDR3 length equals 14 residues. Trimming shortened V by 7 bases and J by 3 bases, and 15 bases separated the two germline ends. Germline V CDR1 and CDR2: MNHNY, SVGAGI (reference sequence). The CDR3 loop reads CASKAGLRDYGYTF. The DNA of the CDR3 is TGTGCCAGCAAAGCGGGCCTTAGGGACTATGGCTACACCTTC.

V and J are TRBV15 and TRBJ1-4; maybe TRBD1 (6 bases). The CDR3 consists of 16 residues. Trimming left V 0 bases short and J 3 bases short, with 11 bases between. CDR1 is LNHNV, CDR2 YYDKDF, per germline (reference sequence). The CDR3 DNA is TGTGCCACCAGCAGAGACTCGCCAGGGGCTAATGAAAAACTGTTTTTT. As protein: CATSRDSPGANEKLFF.

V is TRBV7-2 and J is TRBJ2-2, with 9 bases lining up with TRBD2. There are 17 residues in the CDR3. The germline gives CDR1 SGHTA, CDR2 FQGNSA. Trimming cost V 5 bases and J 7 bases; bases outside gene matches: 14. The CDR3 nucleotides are TGTGCCAGCAGCGCGCAGCGTCGCGGGAGGGGTAGCGGGGAGCTGTTTTTT. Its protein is CASSAQRRGRGSGELFF.

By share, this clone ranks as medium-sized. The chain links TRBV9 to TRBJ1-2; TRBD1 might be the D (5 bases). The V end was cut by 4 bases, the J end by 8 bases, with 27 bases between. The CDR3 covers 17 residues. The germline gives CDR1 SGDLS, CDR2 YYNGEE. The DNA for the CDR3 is TGTGCCAGCAGCCCAAGATTGGGAGGGACGACCGCCGTAGGCTACACCTTC. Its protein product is CASSPRLGGTTAVGYTF.

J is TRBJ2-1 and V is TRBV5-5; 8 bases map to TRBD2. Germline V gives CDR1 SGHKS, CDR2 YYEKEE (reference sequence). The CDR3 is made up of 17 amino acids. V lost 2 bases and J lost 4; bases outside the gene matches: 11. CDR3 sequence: CASSFFLAPGGYNEQFF. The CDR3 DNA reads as TGTGCCAGCAGCTTCTTCCTAGCTCCGGGGGGGTACAATGAGCAGTTCTTC.